The 12 T cell receptor beta chains presented below share a single source sample, sequenced in a study of T cell responses to AZD1222 COVID-19 vaccine. Data came from immunoSEQ multiplex PCR; TCRdb stores just in-frame clones and leaves some out. The repertoire holds tens of thousands of clones, with nearly 80% as singletons. This material consisted of peripheral blood, taken 28 days after the second AZD1222 dose. The receptors here all came from an adult who received the AZD1222 COVID-19 vaccine.

In this sample, this clone turned up a few times. The chain has TRBV5-1 and TRBJ1-4; D ambiguous. The germline CDR1 and CDR2 sequences are SGHRS and YFSETQ. This CDR3 has 18 residues. V was clipped by 0 bases and J by 0 bases, with 15 bases between them. CDR3: CASSLGQLVHSTNEKLFF. The CDR3 nucleotides read TGCGCCAGCAGCTTGGGTCAACTAGTCCACTCAACTAATGAAAAACTGTTTTTT.

The rearrangement joins TRBV27 to TRBJ1-4; D gene unclear. Germline-derived CDR1 and CDR2 are MNHEY and SMNVEV (reference sequence). V dropped 3 bases and J dropped 4 bases, with 9 bases sitting between them. This CDR3 has 14 amino acids. The CDR3 spells CASSFGGNNEKLFF. CDR3 bases: TGTGCCAGCAGTTTCGGAGGAAATAATGAAAAACTGTTTTTT.

This chain joins TRBV5-4 and TRBJ1-4; weak D call: TRBD1 (5 bases). V was shortened by 4 bases and J by 8 bases, with 15 bases between the two germline ends. The CDR3 contains 14 residues. Germline assignment: CDR1 SGHNT and CDR2 YYREEE (reference sequence). The CDR3 reads CASSLRDAGEKLFF. The DNA of the CDR3 is TGTGCCAGCAGCCTCCGGGACGCCGGGGAAAAACTGTTTTTT.

The genes are TRBV27 and TRBJ1-2; 9 nucleotides agree with TRBD1. Trimming removed 6 bases from V and 5 bases from J; junction bases left unmatched: 7. The V gene's germline CDR1 is MNHEY and CDR2 SMNVEV (reference sequence). The CDR3 is 14 amino acids. CDR3: CASRKQGAGYGYTF. The CDR3, as DNA: TGTGCCAGCAGGAAACAGGGGGCCGGATATGGCTACACCTTC.

The V and J genes are TRBV19 and TRBJ2-1, with TRBD2 identical over 8 bases. The ends lost 10 bases at V and 6 bases at J; junction bases unmatched: 5. From germline, CDR1 is LNHDA and CDR2 SQIVND (reference sequence). This CDR3 region has 12 residues. This CDR3 is CATRGGPNEQFF. The CDR3 region has the DNA TGTGCCACCCGGGGGGGGCCCAATGAGCAGTTCTTC.

The chain couples TRBV7-2 to TRBJ1-2; D call uncertain. CDR3 size: 14 residues. Trimming left V 1 base short and J 0 bases short, with 6 bases between. The germline V gene has CDR1 SGHTA and CDR2 FQGNSA. The CDR3 DNA follows: TGTGCCAGCAGCTTAGGGGCCTCTAACTATGGCTACACCTTC. This gives the protein CASSLGASNYGYTF.

The gene calls are TRBV30 and TRBJ1-2; D may be TRBD1 (6 bases). Trimming stripped 1 base from V and 8 bases from J, with 14 bases between. CDR1 is GTSNPN and CDR2 is SVGIG in the germline V gene (reference sequence). CDR3 length equals 13 residues. The CDR3 is CAWSAGQRVGYTF. CDR3 in DNA: TGTGCCTGGAGTGCAGGACAGCGAGTGGGCTACACCTTC.

The V and J genes are TRBV9 and TRBJ1-5, with 9 positions matching TRBD1. This CDR3 has 15 amino acids. Per the germline V gene, CDR1 is SGDLS and CDR2 is YYNGEE. Losses at the gene ends were 2 bases for V and 3 bases for J; bases not matched to a gene: 3. The CDR3 is CASSVGTGTNQPQHF. In DNA form, the CDR3 reads TGTGCCAGCAGCGTTGGGACAGGGACCAATCAGCCCCAGCATTTT. The variable domain in full, with the rest retrieved from reference TRBV9 and TRBJ1-5, is DSGVTQTPKHLITATGQRVTLRCSPRSGDLSVYWYQQSLDQGLQFLIQYYNGEERAKGNILERFSAQQFPDLHSELNLSSLELGDSALYFCASSVGTGTNQPQHFGDGTRLSIL.

The chain recombines TRBV19 with TRBJ1-1, with TRBD1 matching 8 bases. V dropped 3 bases and J dropped 0; count of bases not matched to a gene: 12. The CDR3 loop spans 18 amino acids. Germline CDR1 reads LNHDA; CDR2 reads SQIVND (reference sequence). CDR3 bases: TGTGCCAGTAGTATCCCCCGGGGCAGGGGGCGAGTGAACACTGAAGCTTTCTTT. Protein product: CASSIPRGRGRVNTEAFF.

The V call is TRBV29-1, the J call TRBJ1-2, with 9 bases matching TRBD1. The CDR3 runs to 13 residues. Germline CDR1 and CDR2: SQVTM and ANQGSEA. Trimming at V came to 6 bases and at J to 8 bases, leaving 10 bases not matched to a gene. CDR3 residues: CSVAPTGGAGYTF. The CDR3 nucleotides read TGCAGCGTCGCCCCCACAGGGGGCGCAGGCTACACCTTC.

V is TRBV28 and J is TRBJ1-1, with D perhaps matching TRBD1 (5 bases). Germline V gives CDR1 MDHEN, CDR2 SYDVKM. The CDR3 has 13 residues. Trimming shortened V by 3 bases and J by 9 bases, and 14 bases separated the two germline ends. The CDR3 nucleotides read TGTGCCAGCAGTTTTAACTCCGGGGACCAAGCTTTCTTT. Its translation: CASSFNSGDQAFF.

This sequence joins TRBV19 and TRBJ1-4; 7 bases are a match to TRBD1. Germline loops: CDR1 LNHDA, CDR2 SQIVND (reference sequence). This CDR3 is built from 14 residues. The J segment lost 5 bases and the V segment lost 6 bases, leaving 6 bases of the junction unmatched. The CDR3 sequence: CASRTGTDNEKLFF. DNA of the CDR3: TGTGCCAGTAGAACCGGGACAGACAATGAAAAACTGTTTTTT.